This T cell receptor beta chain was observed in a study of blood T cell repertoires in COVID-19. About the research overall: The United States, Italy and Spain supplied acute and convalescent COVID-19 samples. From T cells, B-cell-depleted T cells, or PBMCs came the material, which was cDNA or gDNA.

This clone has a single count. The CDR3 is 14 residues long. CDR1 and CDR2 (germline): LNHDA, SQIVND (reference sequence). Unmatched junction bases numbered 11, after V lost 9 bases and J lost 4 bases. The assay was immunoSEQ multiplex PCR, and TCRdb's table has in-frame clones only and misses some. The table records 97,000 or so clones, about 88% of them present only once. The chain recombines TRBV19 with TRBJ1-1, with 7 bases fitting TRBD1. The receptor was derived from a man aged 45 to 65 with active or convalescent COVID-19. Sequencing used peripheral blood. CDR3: CASRQGLASTEAFF. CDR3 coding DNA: TGTGCCAGCAGACAGGGACTAGCGAGCACTGAAGCTTTCTTT.